Below, 16 T cell receptor beta chains from the same sample are listed, as sequenced in a study of blood T cells in healthy people across ages. Primed by a sample-barcoded 5' primer and a J-beta primer mix, a second PCR proceeded for about 6 to 12 cycles. One entry per CDR3 protein, called by TCRdb with MiXCR from the 5' RACE reads. In the table there are hundreds of thousands of distinct CDR3 sequences, roughly 58% of which are singletons. Material for sequencing was blood. The receptors were sampled from a man aged 55 to 69 in good health.

This clonotype showed up just a few times. The chain uses TRBV13 and TRBJ1-2; possibly TRBD1 for D (5 bases). Germline V gene sequence: CDR1 PRHDT, CDR2 FYEKMQ (reference sequence). The CDR3 consists of 12 residues. V was clipped by 6 bases and J by 7 bases, with 12 bases between them. The CDR3 DNA is TGTGCCAGCAGTTCTTTAGGGGCTGGCTACACCTTC. This codes for CASSSLGAGYTF.

The chain uses TRBV12-3 or TRBV12-4 and TRBJ2-1; a possible D gene is TRBD1 (6 bases). This CDR3 is built from 15 residues. Trimming shortened V by 1 base and J by 6 bases, and 13 bases separated the two germline ends. The CDR3 reads CASSLEAGETNEQFF. CDR3 sequence (DNA): TGTGCCAGCAGTTTAGAGGCAGGGGAGACCAATGAGCAGTTCTTC.

J is TRBJ2-1 and V is TRBV7-2; no firm D call. The CDR3 totals 15 residues. Trimming took 1 base from V and 0 from J, leaving 7 bases between them. The germline gives CDR1 SGHTA, CDR2 FQGNSA. CDR3 in amino acids: CASSLGYSSYNEQFF. DNA of the CDR3: TGTGCCAGCAGCTTAGGGTATAGCTCCTACAATGAGCAGTTCTTC.

The V gene is TRBV7-2, the J gene TRBJ1-2; D remains ambiguous. Per the germline V gene, CDR1 is SGHTA and CDR2 is FQGNSA. The CDR3 consists of 14 residues. With 4 bases removed from V and 3 bases from J, the gap between germline ends came to 12 bases. CDR3 sequence (DNA): TGTGCCAGCAGCTCTGAGGCGGCATACTATGGCTACACCTTC. Protein sequence: CASSSEAAYYGYTF.

The V gene is TRBV12-3 or TRBV12-4, the J gene TRBJ2-1; D perhaps matches TRBD2 (5 bases). The CDR3 has 11 amino acids. V lost 5 bases, J lost 15 bases, and 14 bases lay in between. CDR3 sequence: CASSPGVLRFF. The CDR3 DNA is TGTGCCAGCAGTCCCGGGGTTTTGCGGTTCTTC.

The chain links TRBV28 to TRBJ1-2, with D unclear. The germline gives CDR1 MDHEN, CDR2 SYDVKM. This CDR3 is 13 amino acids long. V lost 5 bases, J lost 7 bases, and 14 bases lay in between. The chain's CDR3 is CASSAAGNSGYTF. In nucleotides, the CDR3 is TGTGCCAGCAGTGCCGCCGGGAATAGTGGCTACACCTTC.

This clonotype was detected a few times. V is TRBV29-1 and J is TRBJ2-5; tentatively, D is TRBD2 (5 bases). The germline gives CDR1 SQVTM, CDR2 ANQGSEA. Trimming pared 3 bases from V and 5 bases from J, leaving 10 bases between. This CDR3 contains 12 residues. The CDR3 DNA sequence: TGCAGCGTTGAGGAGGAGGCGGAGACCCAGTACTTC. This codes for CSVEEEAETQYF.

The rearrangement links TRBV28 to TRBJ2-3; D uncertain. The CDR3 runs 12 residues. Germline V gives CDR1 MDHEN, CDR2 SYDVKM. V was shortened by 7 bases and J by 4 bases, with 9 bases between the two germline ends. DNA for the CDR3: TGTGCCAGCACCCCCGGCCCAGATACGCAGTATTTT. This sequence encodes CASTPGPDTQYF.

The sample holds a few counts of this clonotype. The V gene is TRBV20-1, the J gene TRBJ2-7, with 13 bases aligning to TRBD2. The J call is in doubt because the DNA end fits TRBJ2-5 better. Germline V gene lookup returns CDR1 DFQATT and CDR2 SNEGSKA (reference sequence). The CDR3 contains 15 residues. The DNA of the CDR3 is TGCAGTGCTCCCGGGACTAGCGGGGTAACTGAGACCCAGTACTTC. This codes for CSAPGTSGVTETQYF.

The J gene is TRBJ2-4, the V gene TRBV6-6, with a possible D match to TRBD1 (5 bases). Trimming pared 8 bases from V and 8 bases from J, leaving 13 bases between. CDR1 and CDR2 from the germline V gene are MNHNY and SVGAGI (reference sequence). The CDR3 is 12 amino acids. The CDR3: CASHRGSHIQYF. CDR3 DNA: TGTGCCAGCCATAGGGGTTCTCACATTCAGTACTTC.

In its sample, this clonotype was seen a few times. V gene TRBV18 combines with J gene TRBJ1-2; TRBD1 aligns across 8 bases. The CDR3 extends over 13 amino acids. V was pared by 8 bases and J by 4 bases, with 6 bases of the junction left unmatched. Germline V gene lookup returns CDR1 KGHSH and CDR2 LQKENI. The CDR3 protein is CASSPDRGYGYTF. The DNA of the CDR3 is TGTGCCAGCAGTCCCGACAGGGGCTATGGCTACACCTTC.

The table lists this clonotype with a few counts. V is TRBV6-2 or TRBV6-3 and J is TRBJ2-6; 10 bases line up with TRBD1. V was pared by 6 bases and J by 6 bases, with 11 bases of the junction left unmatched. Germline V lookup: CDR1 MNHEY, CDR2 SVGEGT. The CDR3 sequence is 17 residues long. The DNA for the CDR3 is TGTGCCAGCAGCCCCGGGACAGGGGCCACGGTGGCCAACGTCCTGACTTTC. This encodes CASSPGTGATVANVLTF.

The chain links TRBV12-3 or TRBV12-4 to TRBJ1-2; D uncertain. The CDR3 contains 13 residues. V lost 3 bases and J 5 bases, leaving 10 bases between the germline ends. The CDR3 DNA is TGTGCCAGCAGTTTCGAGGGAAAATATGGCTACACCTTC. Amino acids: CASSFEGKYGYTF.

This clonotype occurred a few times. The J gene is TRBJ2-5, the V gene TRBV27, with a possible D match to TRBD1 (5 bases). CDR3 length equals 13 residues. The V end lost 2 bases, the J end lost 5 bases, and 9 bases lay between the germline ends. CDR1 is MNHEY and CDR2 is SMNVEV in the germline V gene (reference sequence). The CDR3 DNA reads as TGTGCCAGCAGTTTAGGACATTGGGAGACCCAGTACTTC. Its translation: CASSLGHWETQYF.

The chain couples TRBV14 to TRBJ1-2; D remains unclear. Germline V gene data show CDR1 as SGHDN and CDR2 as FVKESK. V was shortened by 5 bases and J by 3 bases, with 10 bases between the two germline ends. The CDR3 runs to 13 residues. CDR3 amino acids: CASSFDTDYGYTF. CDR3 nucleotide sequence: TGTGCCAGCAGCTTTGACACGGACTATGGCTACACCTTC.

The chain is built from TRBV5-1 and TRBJ1-1; TRBD1 might be the D (5 bases). Germline lookup yields CDR1 SGHRS and CDR2 YFSETQ. CDR3 size: 15 residues. Trimming took off 0 bases at V and 1 base at J, with 10 bases between the two ends. CDR3 DNA: TGCGCCAGCAGCTTGGCCATGGGGGGGAACACTGAAGCTTTCTTT. The encoded protein is CASSLAMGGNTEAFF. The full variable domain, with the rest looked up from reference TRBV5-1 and TRBJ1-1, is KAGVTQTPRYLIKTRGQQVTLSCSPISGHRSVSWYQQTPGQGLQFLFEYFSETQRNKGNFPGRFSGRQFSNSRSEMNVSTLELGDSALYLCASSLAMGGNTEAFFGQGTRLTVV.